Each of the 18 T cell receptor beta chains below was sequenced from the same sample in a study of T cell repertoires in cytomegalovirus infection. TCRdb called the reads again in MiXCR, with one record for every CDR3 protein. Found here are 750,000 to 900,000 distinct CDR3 sequences, about 27% of them singletons; the top ten hold around 13%. No antigens are known for them. The sample in question was cultured CD8+ T cells from PBMCs, obtained from culture after CMV antigen stimulation. The receptors come from a human donor in good health (CMV status not recorded). Some clones in this sample may be carry-over from other donors' samples.

This clonotype has a handful of counts. The rearrangement links TRBV4-1 to TRBJ1-1; no reliable D call. Trimming pared 4 bases from V and 5 bases from J, leaving 14 bases between. Germline CDR1 and CDR2: MGHRA and YSYEKL. This CDR3 is 14 amino acids long. As DNA, the CDR3 is TGCGCCAGCAGCCGACACCGAATGGGTACTGAAGCTTTCTTT. The encoded protein is CASSRHRMGTEAFF.

This clonotype has a count of ten or more. This sequence joins TRBV7-6 and TRBJ2-1; 7 positions agree with TRBD1. Germline values: CDR1 SGHVS, CDR2 FNYEAQ. J was trimmed by 3 bases and V by 6 bases; bases with no gene match: 8. The CDR3 totals 15 residues. CDR3 sequence: CASRPPGQLYNEQFF. In DNA form, the CDR3 reads TGTGCCAGCAGACCCCCGGGACAGCTCTACAATGAGCAGTTCTTC.

This clonotype was detected ten times or more. The genes are TRBV7-6 and TRBJ1-3, with D maybe TRBD1 (6 bases). CDR1 SGHVS and CDR2 FNYEAQ come from the germline V gene. The CDR3 runs to 15 residues. V was cut by 6 bases and J by 0 bases, with 12 bases left in between. CDR3 protein: CASSPGTSSGNTIYF. CDR3 bases: TGTGCCAGCAGTCCCGGGACATCCTCTGGAAACACCATATATTTT.

This clonotype has only a few counts. V and J are TRBV27 and TRBJ2-7; D not certain. The V gene's germline CDR1 is MNHEY and CDR2 SMNVEV (reference sequence). V shed 0 bases and J shed 0 bases, with 6 bases lying between them. The CDR3 sequence is 14 residues long. CDR3 DNA sequence: TGTGCCAGCAGTTTATCGAGCCCCTCCTACGAGCAGTACTTC. As protein: CASSLSSPSYEQYF.

The rearrangement links TRBV20-1 to TRBJ2-7; no definite D call. This CDR3 region has 14 residues. CDR1 is DFQATT and CDR2 is SNEGSKA in the germline V gene (reference sequence). Trimming removed 0 bases from V and 3 bases from J, with 12 bases in between. For the CDR3, the DNA is TGCAGTGCTAGAGATATCCGATCCCACTACGAGCAGTACTTC. Protein product: CSARDIRSHYEQYF.

V gene TRBV20-1 combines with J gene TRBJ2-7, with D possibly matching TRBD1 (6 bases). The CDR3 extends over 18 amino acids. CDR1 and CDR2 from the germline V gene are DFQATT and SNEGSKA (reference sequence). V dropped 2 bases and J dropped 3 bases, with 26 bases sitting between them. The CDR3 DNA is TGCAGTGCTAGAACCCACTCTACCCACCCGGGACAAAGCTACGAGCAGTACTTC. It yields the protein CSARTHSTHPGQSYEQYF.

CDR3 nucleotide sequence: TGTGCCAGCATCCAACGCTACAATGAGCAGTTCTTC. Protein sequence: CASIQRYNEQFF. The chain combines TRBV2 with TRBJ2-1, with unresolved D. V gave up 7 bases and J gave up 3 bases, with 7 bases separating them. The CDR3 is 12 amino acids. CDR1 is SNHLY, CDR2 FYNNEI, per germline.

Only a few counts were recorded for this clonotype. The rearrangement uses TRBV6-1 and TRBJ2-5; D might be TRBD2 (5 bases). From germline, CDR1 is MNHNS and CDR2 SASEGT. CDR3 length: 14 amino acids. The germline V and J ends were trimmed by 7 bases and 5 bases, with 17 bases remaining between them. The CDR3 sequence is CASTEGWAWETQYF. The DNA for the CDR3 is TGTGCCAGCACCGAGGGTTGGGCTTGGGAGACCCAGTACTTC.

V is TRBV10-3 and J is TRBJ2-3, with TRBD2 matching over 11 bases. CDR3 length: 17 amino acids. Unmatched junction bases numbered 11, after V lost 6 bases and J lost 3 bases. From germline, CDR1 is ENHRY and CDR2 SYGVKD. In nucleotides, the CDR3 is TGTGCCATCAGGCTTTTTAGCGGGGGGGCCACAACAGATACGCAGTATTTT. As protein: CAIRLFSGGATTDTQYF.

This clonotype was observed at least ten times. The V and J genes are TRBV19 and TRBJ2-1; 10 positions match TRBD2. Germline trimming cut 1 base from V and 8 bases from J; bases unmatched to any gene: 17. Germline V gives CDR1 LNHDA, CDR2 SQIVND (reference sequence). This CDR3 spans 19 amino acids. Written as DNA, the CDR3 is TGTGCCAGTAGTATAGCGGGGCTAGCGGGGGTCCCATCTACGGATGAGCAGTTCTTC. As protein: CASSIAGLAGVPSTDEQFF.

The chain combines TRBV7-6 with TRBJ2-7; maybe TRBD2 (7 bases). The CDR3 loop spans 16 amino acids. Per the germline V gene, CDR1 is SGHVS and CDR2 is FNYEAQ. V dropped 2 bases and J dropped 2 bases, with 16 bases sitting between them. The CDR3 DNA reads as TGTGCCAGCAGCTTAAGGGGGGCGGGGGCCCCCTACGAGCAGTACGTC. Translating gives CASSLRGAGAPYEQYV.

Only a few counts were recorded for this clonotype. This chain joins TRBV27 and TRBJ2-1; TRBD1 might be the D (6 bases). Trimming shortened V by 0 bases and J by 4 bases, and 13 bases separated the two germline ends. The germline CDR1 and CDR2 sequences are MNHEY and SMNVEV (reference sequence). The CDR3 consists of 16 residues. CDR3 coding DNA: TGTGCCAGCAGTTTATCACCCAGGGGCTGGTACAATGAGCAGTTCTTC. Translation gives CASSLSPRGWYNEQFF.

This chain links TRBV20-1 with TRBJ1-5, with 10 bases fitting TRBD1. CDR3 length: 16 amino acids. V trimming: 4 bases; J trimming: 0 bases; junction bases outside the gene matches: 6. The germline V gene has CDR1 DFQATT and CDR2 SNEGSKA (reference sequence). The DNA for the CDR3 is TGCAGTGCTACCGGACAGGGGGGACATAGCAATCAGCCCCAGCATTTT. Amino acid sequence: CSATGQGGHSNQPQHF.

This chain uses TRBV4-1 with TRBJ1-1; D gene unclear. The CDR3 consists of 15 residues. Per germline, CDR1 MGHRA and CDR2 YSYEKL. Between the trimmed V and J ends, which lost 0 bases and 3 bases, there was a span of 11 bases. CDR3 region: CASSQELREDTEAFF. The CDR3 region has the DNA TGCGCCAGCAGCCAAGAGTTAAGGGAGGACACTGAAGCTTTCTTT.

J is TRBJ2-7 and V is TRBV6-6; 10 nucleotides align to TRBD1. The germline V gene encodes CDR1 MNHNY and CDR2 SVGAGI (reference sequence). The CDR3 runs to 15 residues. Germline trimming cut 2 bases from V and 4 bases from J; bases unmatched to any gene: 5. CDR3 bases: TGTGCCAGCAGTTACCGGGACAGGGGCGGGTACGAGCAGTACTTC. This gives the protein CASSYRDRGGYEQYF.

The J gene is TRBJ1-4, the V gene TRBV24-1; TRBD1 might be the D (6 bases). Per germline, CDR1 KGHDR and CDR2 SFDVKD. The ends were cut back, 3 bases at V and 3 bases at J, with 16 bases in the middle. This CDR3 has 17 amino acids. CDR3 loop: CATSDPGMGAANEKLFF. The CDR3 region has the DNA TGTGCCACCAGTGATCCCGGTATGGGGGCAGCTAATGAAAAACTGTTTTTT.

In this sample, this clonotype turned up a few times. This rearrangement joins TRBV7-9 to TRBJ1-2; D call uncertain. The V gene's germline CDR1 is SEHNR and CDR2 FQNEAQ (reference sequence). CDR3 length: 15 residues. The V gene lost 5 bases and the J gene lost 2 bases, with 15 bases spanning the gap. The CDR3 protein is CASSEVVSRNYGYTF. The CDR3 DNA follows: TGTGCCAGCAGCGAAGTTGTGTCCCGGAACTATGGCTACACCTTC.

V is TRBV7-6 and J is TRBJ2-3, with 10 bases identical to TRBD2. Trimming removed 5 bases from V and 3 bases from J; junction bases left unmatched: 14. CDR1 and CDR2 from the germline V gene are SGHVS and FNYEAQ. CDR3 length equals 18 residues. CDR3: CASSLGRVSGGLTDTQYF. CDR3 in DNA: TGTGCCAGCAGCCTAGGGCGGGTTAGCGGGGGGCTGACAGATACGCAGTATTTT.